This T cell receptor beta chain was documented in a study of T cell responses to AZD1222 COVID-19 vaccine. Trimming removed 5 bases at V and 1 base at J, with 11 bases between. The CDR3 consists of 14 residues. The germline V gene encodes CDR1 SGHVS and CDR2 FQNEAQ. The method was immunoSEQ multiplex PCR; TCRdb's version includes in-frame clones alone and lacks a portion of them. The data contain some 130,000 clones, around 90% of them singletons. To note about this clone: Its target is not known.

General study points: Dominant at 160-218 and 743-854, vaccine-associated CD4 TCRs also spanned spike. White British people made up most donors, females outnumbered males, and clonal diversity was possibly underestimated. The study identified only five to seven AZD1222 recipients as seropositive at baseline. Breadth and depth of Spike-specific TCRs rose after two AZD1222 doses.

The receptor comes from an adult who received the AZD1222 COVID-19 vaccine. The rearrangement links TRBV7-8 to TRBJ1-1; D possibly corresponds to TRBD1 (5 bases). The sample was peripheral blood, taken 28 days after the second AZD1222 dose. CDR3 loop: CASSQGNGNTEAFF. CDR3 sequence (DNA): TGTGCCAGCAGCCAGGGCAACGGGAACACTGAAGCTTTCTTT.